This TCR beta chain was profiled in a study of T cell clones after liver transplantation. On the study more broadly: Tolerance: complete withdrawal held at least one year, liver enzymes staying within twice normal. Samples came pre-transplant, pre-randomization before withdrawal, and post-randomization after withdrawal ended. Overall study findings and caveats: Rather than being deleted, graft donor-reactive T cells may have moved into the graft.

The CDR3 loop spans 14 amino acids. Germline CDR1 reads SGDLS; CDR2 reads YYNGEE. V lost 0 bases and J 1 base, leaving 5 bases between the germline ends. The protocol was immunoSEQ multiplex PCR, while the TCRdb copy is restricted to in-frame clones and leaves out a portion. The sample holds under 130,000 clones, about 80% seen once. Details on this clone: Its antigen is not known.

This TCR was recovered from a human patient who received a liver transplant. Some T cells may have come from the graft donor. The gene calls are TRBV9 and TRBJ1-3; no clear D gene. The sample here was CD4+ T cells from blood, taken around 44 months after liver transplant. This CDR3 reads CASSVDPSGNTIYF. The CDR3 DNA reads TGTGCCAGCAGCGTAGATCCGTCTGGAAACACCATATATTTT.